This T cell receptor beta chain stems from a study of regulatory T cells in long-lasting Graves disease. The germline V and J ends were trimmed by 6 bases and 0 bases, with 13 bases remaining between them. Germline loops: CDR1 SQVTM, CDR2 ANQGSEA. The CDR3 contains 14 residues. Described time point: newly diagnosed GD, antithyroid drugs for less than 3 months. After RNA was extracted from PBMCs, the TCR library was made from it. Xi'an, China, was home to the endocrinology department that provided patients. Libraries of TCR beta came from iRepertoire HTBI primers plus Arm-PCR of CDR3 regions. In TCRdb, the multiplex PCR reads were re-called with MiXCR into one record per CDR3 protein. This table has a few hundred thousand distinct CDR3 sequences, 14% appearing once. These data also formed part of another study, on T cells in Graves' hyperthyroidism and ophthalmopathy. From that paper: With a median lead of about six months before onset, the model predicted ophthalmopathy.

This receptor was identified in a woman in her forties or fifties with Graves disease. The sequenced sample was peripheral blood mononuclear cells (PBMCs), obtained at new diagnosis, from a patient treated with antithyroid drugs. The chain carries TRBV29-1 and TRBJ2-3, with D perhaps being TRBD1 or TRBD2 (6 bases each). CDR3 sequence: CSVGGAASTDTQYF. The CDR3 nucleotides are TGCAGCGTCGGGGGCGCGGCTAGCACAGATACGCAGTATTTT.